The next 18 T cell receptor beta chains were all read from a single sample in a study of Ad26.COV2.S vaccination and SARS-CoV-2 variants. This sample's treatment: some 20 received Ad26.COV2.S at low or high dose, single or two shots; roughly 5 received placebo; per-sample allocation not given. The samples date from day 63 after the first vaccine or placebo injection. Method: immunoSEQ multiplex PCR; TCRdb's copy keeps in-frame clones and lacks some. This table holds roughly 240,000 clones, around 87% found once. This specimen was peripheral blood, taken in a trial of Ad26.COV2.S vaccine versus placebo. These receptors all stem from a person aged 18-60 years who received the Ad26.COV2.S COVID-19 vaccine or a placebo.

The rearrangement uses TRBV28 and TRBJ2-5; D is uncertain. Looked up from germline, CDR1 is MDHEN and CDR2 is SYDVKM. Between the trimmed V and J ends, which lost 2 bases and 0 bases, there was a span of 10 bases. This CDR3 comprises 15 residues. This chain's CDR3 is CASSLPGPNQETQYF. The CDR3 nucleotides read TGTGCCAGCAGTTTACCTGGACCAAACCAAGAGACCCAGTACTTC.

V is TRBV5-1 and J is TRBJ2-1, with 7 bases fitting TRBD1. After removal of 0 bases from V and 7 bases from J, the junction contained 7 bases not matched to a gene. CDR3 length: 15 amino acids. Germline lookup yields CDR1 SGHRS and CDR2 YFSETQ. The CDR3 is CASSLERQGSNEQFF. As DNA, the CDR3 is TGCGCCAGCAGCTTGGAAAGACAGGGCTCTAATGAGCAGTTCTTC.

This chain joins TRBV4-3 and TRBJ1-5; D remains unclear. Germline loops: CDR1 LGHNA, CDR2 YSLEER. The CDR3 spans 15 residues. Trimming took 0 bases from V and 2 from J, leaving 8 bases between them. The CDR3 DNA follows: TGCGCCAGCAGCCAAGAGCCCTCGGGCAATCAGCCCCAGCATTTT. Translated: CASSQEPSGNQPQHF.

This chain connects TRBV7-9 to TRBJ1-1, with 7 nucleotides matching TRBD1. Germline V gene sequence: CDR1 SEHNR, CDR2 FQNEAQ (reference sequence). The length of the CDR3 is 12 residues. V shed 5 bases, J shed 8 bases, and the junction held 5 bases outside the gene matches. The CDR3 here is CASSPDRAEAFF. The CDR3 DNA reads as TGTGCCAGCAGCCCTGACAGGGCGGAAGCTTTCTTT.

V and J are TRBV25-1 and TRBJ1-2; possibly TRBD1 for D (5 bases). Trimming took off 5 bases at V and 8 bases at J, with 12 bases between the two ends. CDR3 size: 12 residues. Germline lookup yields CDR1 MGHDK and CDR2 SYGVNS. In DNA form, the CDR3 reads TGTGCCAGCAGTAACAGTGGGGGAGGCTACACCTTC. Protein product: CASSNSGGGYTF.

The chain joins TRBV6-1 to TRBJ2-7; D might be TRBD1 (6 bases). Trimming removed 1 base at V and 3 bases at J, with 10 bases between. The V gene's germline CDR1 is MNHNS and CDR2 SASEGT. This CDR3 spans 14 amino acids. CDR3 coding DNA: TGTGCCAGCAGTGAAGAGGGACAAAGCTACGAGCAGTACTTC. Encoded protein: CASSEEGQSYEQYF.

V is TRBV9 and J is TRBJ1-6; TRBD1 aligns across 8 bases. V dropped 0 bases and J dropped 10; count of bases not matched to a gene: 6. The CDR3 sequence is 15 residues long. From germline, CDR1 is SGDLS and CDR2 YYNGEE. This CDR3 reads CASSVAPDRESPLHF. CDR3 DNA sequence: TGTGCCAGCAGCGTAGCTCCGGACAGGGAATCACCCCTCCACTTT.

The CDR3 sequence: CASSWSTDTQYF. CDR3 sequence (DNA): TGTGCCAGCAGCTGGAGTACAGATACGCAGTATTTT. V is TRBV5-8 and J is TRBJ2-3; no clear D. CDR3 length: 12 residues. The germline V and J ends were trimmed by 3 bases and 3 bases, with 5 bases remaining between them. Germline-derived CDR1 and CDR2 are SGHTS and YDEGEE.

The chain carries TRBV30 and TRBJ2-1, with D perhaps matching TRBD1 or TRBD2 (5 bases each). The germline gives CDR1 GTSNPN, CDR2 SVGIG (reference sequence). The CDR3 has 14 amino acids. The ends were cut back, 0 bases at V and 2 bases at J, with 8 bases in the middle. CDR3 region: CAWSVPGPYNEQFF. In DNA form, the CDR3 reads TGTGCCTGGAGTGTTCCGGGGCCCTACAATGAGCAGTTCTTC.

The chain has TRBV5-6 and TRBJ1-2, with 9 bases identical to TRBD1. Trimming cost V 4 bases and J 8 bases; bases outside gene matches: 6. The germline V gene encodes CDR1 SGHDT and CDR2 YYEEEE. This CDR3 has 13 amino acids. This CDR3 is CASSLGQGDGYTF. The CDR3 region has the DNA TGTGCCAGCAGCCTGGGACAGGGTGACGGCTACACCTTC.

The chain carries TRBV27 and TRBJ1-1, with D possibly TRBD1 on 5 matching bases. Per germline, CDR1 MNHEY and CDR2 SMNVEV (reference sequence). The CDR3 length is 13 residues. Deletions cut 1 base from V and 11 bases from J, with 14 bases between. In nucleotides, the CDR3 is TGTGCCAGCAGTTTATTTGGGGGGTCGGAGGCTTTCTTT. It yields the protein CASSLFGGSEAFF.

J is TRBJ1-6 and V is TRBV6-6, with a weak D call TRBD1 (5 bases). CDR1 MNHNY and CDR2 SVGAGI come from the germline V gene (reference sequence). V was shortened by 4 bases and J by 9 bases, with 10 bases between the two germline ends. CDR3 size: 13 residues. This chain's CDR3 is CASSLAQGSPLHF. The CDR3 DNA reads TGTGCCAGCAGTTTAGCGCAGGGTTCACCCCTCCACTTT.

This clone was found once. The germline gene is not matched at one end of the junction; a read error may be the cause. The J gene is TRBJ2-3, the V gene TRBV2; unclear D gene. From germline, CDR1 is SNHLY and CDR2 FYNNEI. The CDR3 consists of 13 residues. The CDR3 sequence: CACRWESPDTQYF. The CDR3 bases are TGTGCCTGCAGGTGGGAAAGCCCAGATACGCAGTATTTT.

The CDR3 DNA reads as TGTGCCAGTAACCCCCTTATAGGGGTGTGGAATCAGCCCCAGCATTTT. It codes for CASNPLIGVWNQPQHF. V usage is TRBV19 and J usage is TRBJ1-5; maybe TRBD1 (5 bases). Germline V gives CDR1 LNHDA, CDR2 SQIVND (reference sequence). Trimming removed 7 bases from V and 4 bases from J, with 20 bases in between. The CDR3 loop spans 16 amino acids. Full variable domain (missing parts from reference TRBV19 and TRBJ1-5): DGGITQSPKYLFRKEGQNVTLSCEQNLNHDAMYWYRQDPGQGLRLIYYSQIVNDFQKGDIAEGYSVSREKKESFPLTVTSAQKNPTAFYLCASNPLIGVWNQPQHFGDGTRLSIL.

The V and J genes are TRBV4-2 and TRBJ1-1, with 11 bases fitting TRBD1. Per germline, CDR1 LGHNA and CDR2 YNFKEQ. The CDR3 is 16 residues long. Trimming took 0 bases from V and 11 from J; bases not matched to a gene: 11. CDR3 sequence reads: CASSQEGRTGGWMAFF. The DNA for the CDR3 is TGTGCCAGCAGCCAAGAAGGGAGGACAGGGGGCTGGATGGCTTTCTTT.

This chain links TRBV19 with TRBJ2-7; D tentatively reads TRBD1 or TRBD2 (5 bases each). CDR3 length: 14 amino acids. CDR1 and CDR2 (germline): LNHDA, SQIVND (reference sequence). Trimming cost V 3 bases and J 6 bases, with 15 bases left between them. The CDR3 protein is CASSMSGTPGEQYF. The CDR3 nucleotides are TGTGCCAGTAGTATGTCCGGGACGCCCGGCGAGCAGTACTTC.

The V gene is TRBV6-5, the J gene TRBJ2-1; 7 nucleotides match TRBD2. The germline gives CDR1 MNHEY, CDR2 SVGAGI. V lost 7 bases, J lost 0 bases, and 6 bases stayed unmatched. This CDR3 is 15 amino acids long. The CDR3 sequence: CASTGLESSYNEQFF. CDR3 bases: TGTGCCAGCACAGGACTAGAGAGCTCCTACAATGAGCAGTTCTTC.

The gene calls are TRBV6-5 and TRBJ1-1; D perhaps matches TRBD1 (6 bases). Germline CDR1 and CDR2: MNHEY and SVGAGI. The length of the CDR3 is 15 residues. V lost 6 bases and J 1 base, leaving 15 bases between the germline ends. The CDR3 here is CASSLWGAGNTEAFF. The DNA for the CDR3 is TGTGCCAGCAGCCTCTGGGGGGCGGGGAACACTGAAGCTTTCTTT.